The clone carrying this T cell receptor beta chain showed up just once. Its antigen is still unknown. This sample is drawn from a study of radiation and T cells in renal cell carcinoma. Overall study results and limits: Irradiated tumors had higher TCR clonality than control tumors. Compared with controls, irradiated tumors had more, larger dominant CDR3 motifs.

V shed 7 bases, J shed 7 bases, and the junction held 10 bases outside the gene matches. CDR1 is MGHDK, CDR2 SYGVNS, per germline. The CDR3 is made up of 14 amino acids. The treatment was: treatment-naive control, cytoreductive nephrectomy. Clear cell pathology was present in this patient's renal cell carcinoma. Sequenced control tumors were from about a dozen males and a few females, median age roughly 53. The data were produced by immunoSEQ multiplex PCR, yet TCRdb's version contains in-frame clones alone and is incomplete. This sample has about 10,000 clones, with 50% to 65% found just once. The rearrangement links TRBV25-1 to TRBJ2-1; 7 bases match TRBD2. The specimen comprised tumor tissue, sampled from a patient whose treatment was nephrectomy without radiotherapy. This sequence originates from a man in his forties with renal cell carcinoma. The CDR3 sequence is CASTVGGIGNEQFF. The CDR3 DNA reads as TGTGCCAGCACTGTGGGAGGGATTGGAAATGAGCAGTTCTTC.